The next 30 T cell receptor beta chains were all read from a single sample in a study of cytomegalovirus exposure and HLA in healthy donors. The PCR used 60 Vbeta and 13 Jbeta primers. Data came from immunoSEQ multiplex PCR; TCRdb stores just in-frame clones and leaves some out. The sample consists of some 120,000 clones, more than 70% of them appearing once. The specimen was PBMCs. The receptors originated from a human donor in good health.

This clone was found a few times. This chain joins TRBV2 and TRBJ1-1; D is possibly TRBD1 (5 bases). From germline, CDR1 is SNHLY and CDR2 FYNNEI. This CDR3 spans 11 amino acids. Trimming removed 7 bases from V and 5 bases from J, with 8 bases in between. The CDR3 protein is CASNRGTEAFF. The CDR3 nucleotides are TGTGCCAGCAATCGGGGGACTGAAGCTTTCTTT.

This chain uses TRBV4-1 with TRBJ1-4; the match to TRBD1 covers 7 bases. V lost 1 base, J lost 8 bases, and 10 bases stayed unmatched. The CDR3 totals 16 residues. CDR1 and CDR2 (germline): MGHRA, YSYEKL. CDR3 DNA sequence: TGCGCCAGCAGCCAAGTTCTAGGAGACAGGGCCGAAAAACTGTTTTTT. Translation: CASSQVLGDRAEKLFF.

The V and J genes are TRBV6-5 and TRBJ1-5; D is possibly TRBD1 (6 bases). Germline V gene lookup returns CDR1 MNHEY and CDR2 SVGAGI. The length of the CDR3 is 13 residues. The V and J ends lost 10 bases and 3 bases respectively, with 13 bases between them. CDR3 DNA sequence: TGTGCCACTCGACAGGTCCCCAATCAGCCCCAGCATTTT. It is translated as CATRQVPNQPQHF.

The V and J genes are TRBV9 and TRBJ1-2; tentative D call: TRBD1 (5 bases). The CDR3 is 14 amino acids. Germline loops: CDR1 SGDLS, CDR2 YYNGEE. The V end was cut by 2 bases, the J end by 5 bases, with 13 bases between. This CDR3 is CASSVQSGPYGYTF. The DNA of the CDR3 is TGTGCCAGCAGCGTCCAGTCAGGGCCTTATGGCTACACCTTC.

CDR3 residues: CASSEVQGVHYGYTF. CDR3 coding DNA: TGTGCCAGCAGTGAAGTACAGGGGGTCCACTATGGCTACACCTTC. The chain recombines TRBV6-1 with TRBJ1-2; TRBD1 agrees at 8 bases. V was pared by 1 base and J by 3 bases, with 4 bases of the junction left unmatched. The CDR3 runs to 15 residues. Germline CDR1 MNHNS, CDR2 SASEGT.

This chain connects TRBV6-6 to TRBJ1-5; D is ambiguous. V was trimmed by 0 bases and J by 1 base, leaving 7 bases between them. The germline gives CDR1 MNHNY, CDR2 SVGAGI (reference sequence). CDR3 length: 15 residues. The CDR3 loop is CASSYSPPSNQPQHF. CDR3 sequence (DNA): TGTGCCAGCAGTTACTCTCCTCCCAGCAATCAGCCCCAGCATTTT.

V usage is TRBV2 and J usage is TRBJ1-5; possibly TRBD1 for D (6 bases). The CDR3 length is 14 residues. Looked up from germline, CDR1 is SNHLY and CDR2 is FYNNEI. Trimming stripped 4 bases from V and 3 bases from J, with 10 bases between. In nucleotides, the CDR3 is TGTGCCAGCAGTGTACAGGGAATCAATCAGCCCCAGCATTTT. Translation: CASSVQGINQPQHF.

This chain links TRBV19 with TRBJ1-2; D gene uncertain. V lost 4 bases and J 1 base, leaving 10 bases between the germline ends. The CDR3 is 14 residues long. CDR1 is LNHDA and CDR2 is SQIVND in the germline V gene (reference sequence). CDR3 coding DNA: TGTGCCAGTAGTAATCGACGGGTTAACTATGGCTACACCTTC. It is translated as CASSNRRVNYGYTF.

CDR3 loop: CASSLAGIANEKLFF. CDR3 bases: TGCGCCAGCAGCTTGGCGGGGATTGCTAATGAAAAACTGTTTTTT. The V gene is TRBV5-1, the J gene TRBJ1-4, with D unclear. Germline lookup yields CDR1 SGHRS and CDR2 YFSETQ. The CDR3 is made up of 15 amino acids. V gave up 0 bases and J gave up 3 bases, with 9 bases separating them.

The V gene is TRBV6-1, the J gene TRBJ1-5; TRBD1 matches at 7 bases. The CDR3 runs to 15 residues. CDR1 is MNHNS and CDR2 is SASEGT in the germline V gene. Trimming took 6 bases from V and 5 from J; bases not matched to a gene: 10. The CDR3 loop reads CASSKDRPGDQPQHF. The CDR3 coding sequence is TGTGCCAGCAGCAAGGACAGGCCAGGGGATCAGCCCCAGCATTTT.

This sequence joins TRBV18 and TRBJ1-2, with D unresolved. Between the trimmed V and J ends, which lost 0 bases and 1 base, there was a span of 12 bases. This CDR3 is built from 16 residues. CDR1 is KGHSH, CDR2 LQKENI, per germline. The CDR3 region is CASSPPFTGLNYGYTF. CDR3 in DNA: TGTGCCAGCTCACCACCGTTCACGGGTCTTAACTATGGCTACACCTTC.

DNA of the CDR3: TGTGCCAGCAGCTTAGCCTGGCTAGACGAGCAGTACTTC. Translating gives CASSLAWLDEQYF. The rearrangement uses TRBV7-6 and TRBJ2-7, with D uncertain. The ends were cut back, 0 bases at V and 5 bases at J, with 8 bases in the middle. The CDR3 extends over 13 amino acids. The germline gives CDR1 SGHVS, CDR2 FNYEAQ.

The CDR3 protein is CASSQESTGSSYEQYF. CDR3 sequence (DNA): TGCGCCAGCAGCCAAGAGAGTACGGGAAGCTCCTACGAGCAGTACTTC. This chain links TRBV4-1 with TRBJ2-7; TRBD2 is a possible D gene (5 bases). The CDR3 runs 16 residues. The germline V gene has CDR1 MGHRA and CDR2 YSYEKL. Trimming shortened V by 0 bases and J by 0 bases, and 12 bases separated the two germline ends.

The V call is TRBV18, the J call TRBJ2-1; D remains unclear. This CDR3 is 13 amino acids long. The germline gives CDR1 KGHSH, CDR2 LQKENI. V lost 3 bases and J lost 1, with 4 bases in between. The DNA for the CDR3 is TGTGCCAGCTCACCGGCTTCCTACAATGAGCAGTTCTTC. Amino acids: CASSPASYNEQFF.

The chain carries TRBV28 and TRBJ2-2; D uncertain. The V and J ends lost 3 bases and 7 bases respectively, with 18 bases between them. CDR3 length: 16 amino acids. CDR1 and CDR2 (germline): MDHEN, SYDVKM. The CDR3 nucleotides are TGTGCCAGCAGTTTCCTCTGGCAGGTTATTCGCGGGGAGCTGTTTTTT. Protein sequence: CASSFLWQVIRGELFF. Looking up the rest from reference TRBV28 and TRBJ2-2 gives the full variable domain: DVKVTQSSRYLVKRTGEKVFLECVQDMDHENMFWYRQDPGLGLRLIYFSYDVKMKEKGDIPEGYSVSREKKERFSLILESASTNQTSMYLCASSFLWQVIRGELFFGEGSRLTVL.

The chain carries TRBV5-1 and TRBJ2-4; 9 bases line up with TRBD1. The V gene end was trimmed by 4 bases and the J gene end by 4 bases; junction bases not matched to a gene: 12. Germline CDR1 SGHRS, CDR2 YFSETQ. CDR3 length: 17 residues. The CDR3 loop reads CASSPRDRDDLKNIQYF. The CDR3 bases are TGCGCCAGCAGCCCCCGGGACAGGGATGATTTGAAAAACATTCAGTACTTC.

The chain joins TRBV9 to TRBJ1-6, with TRBD1 matching 10 bases. CDR3 length: 14 amino acids. Per the germline V gene, CDR1 is SGDLS and CDR2 is YYNGEE. Trimming removed 4 bases from V and 10 bases from J; junction bases left unmatched: 5. The CDR3 region is CASSTGQGHSPLHF. In DNA, the CDR3 is TGTGCCAGCAGCACGGGACAGGGGCACTCACCCCTCCACTTT. Drawing the rest from reference TRBV9 and TRBJ1-6, the complete variable domain is DSGVTQTPKHLITATGQRVTLRCSPRSGDLSVYWYQQSLDQGLQFLIQYYNGEERAKGNILERFSAQQFPDLHSELNLSSLELGDSALYFCASSTGQGHSPLHFGNGTRLTVT.

The V call is TRBV28, the J call TRBJ1-3; 9 bases map to TRBD1. From germline, CDR1 is MDHEN and CDR2 SYDVKM. With V trimmed by 3 bases and J by 2 bases, 2 bases remained unmatched. The CDR3 sequence is 15 residues long. In DNA form, the CDR3 reads TGTGCCAGCAGTTTTGACAGGGGGGCTGGAAACACCATATATTTT. It translates to CASSFDRGAGNTIYF.

This chain uses TRBV7-6 with TRBJ1-2; no clear D gene. CDR1 and CDR2 from the germline V gene are SGHVS and FNYEAQ. V lost 5 bases, J lost 0 bases, and 10 bases lay in between. The CDR3 totals 14 residues. CDR3 amino acids: CASSRGGTNYGYTF. CDR3 in DNA: TGTGCCAGCAGCCGAGGAGGGACTAACTATGGCTACACCTTC.

This clone came up once. The rearrangement joins TRBV6-5 to TRBJ2-7; the D gene is possibly TRBD1 (5 bases). The CDR3 runs 13 residues. The ends were cut back, 6 bases at V and 0 bases at J, with 9 bases in the middle. Germline V CDR1 and CDR2: MNHEY, SVGAGI. Here the CDR3 reads CASSLTVSYEQYF. CDR3 DNA: TGTGCCAGCAGCTTGACAGTCTCCTACGAGCAGTACTTC.

This chain links TRBV6-1 with TRBJ2-3; TRBD1 aligns across 10 bases. CDR1 and CDR2 (germline): MNHNS, SASEGT. The CDR3 has 16 residues. After removal of 4 bases from V and 5 bases from J, the junction contained 9 bases not matched to a gene. This chain's CDR3 is CASSANTGTGEDTQYF. The CDR3 DNA is TGTGCCAGCAGTGCTAACACCGGGACAGGGGAAGATACGCAGTATTTT.

The chain recombines TRBV27 with TRBJ2-7; TRBD2 aligns across 11 bases. CDR1 is MNHEY and CDR2 is SMNVEV in the germline V gene (reference sequence). V trimming: 5 bases; J trimming: 2 bases; junction bases outside the gene matches: 5. The CDR3 sequence is 15 residues long. Here the CDR3 reads CASSLLAGGPYEQYF. The CDR3 nucleotides read TGTGCCAGCAGTCTTCTAGCGGGGGGCCCCTACGAGCAGTACTTC.

The chain couples TRBV28 to TRBJ1-2; 11 nucleotides agree with TRBD1. Trimming cost V 5 bases and J 6 bases; bases outside gene matches: 14. CDR1 MDHEN and CDR2 SYDVKM come from the germline V gene. This CDR3 has 17 amino acids. CDR3 nucleotide sequence: TGTGCCAGCAGTCCTCCTGGACAGGGGGCGCGTCCGAATGGCTACACCTTC. This translates into CASSPPGQGARPNGYTF.

The chain is built from TRBV2 and TRBJ2-5; 12 bases fit TRBD1. Per the germline V gene, CDR1 is SNHLY and CDR2 is FYNNEI. This CDR3 is 14 amino acids long. V shed 8 bases and J 5 bases; nucleotides not matched to a gene: 6. The CDR3 sequence is CASAGTGGSETQYF. The CDR3 DNA is TGTGCCAGCGCCGGGACAGGGGGCTCGGAGACCCAGTACTTC.

This clone was counted once. CDR3 residues: CASSPDETILKNIQYF. CDR3 in DNA: TGCGCCAGCAGCCCCGACGAGACAATCCTTAAAAACATTCAGTACTTC. The V call is TRBV4-1, the J call TRBJ2-4; D unclear. CDR3 length: 16 amino acids. The ends were cut back, 4 bases at V and 4 bases at J, with 17 bases in the middle. CDR1 is MGHRA and CDR2 is YSYEKL in the germline V gene.

The V call is TRBV19, the J call TRBJ2-5; D call uncertain. The CDR3 contains 13 residues. V gave up 3 bases and J gave up 1 base, with 6 bases separating them. Germline assignment: CDR1 LNHDA and CDR2 SQIVND (reference sequence). The CDR3: CASSIGSQETQYF. The CDR3 nucleotides are TGTGCCAGTAGTATCGGTTCCCAAGAGACCCAGTACTTC.

This clone has a single count. V is TRBV13 and J is TRBJ2-5; possible D gene TRBD1, 6 bases. The length of the CDR3 is 15 residues. Trimming pared 5 bases from V and 4 bases from J, leaving 17 bases between. CDR1 and CDR2 from the germline V gene are PRHDT and FYEKMQ (reference sequence). The CDR3 sequence: CASSPRGSGLETQYF. The CDR3 DNA follows: TGTGCCAGCAGCCCCAGGGGATCCGGTTTAGAGACCCAGTACTTC.

This clone turned up a few times. The V call is TRBV28, the J call TRBJ1-6; D is undetermined. V was cut by 2 bases and J by 10 bases, with 12 bases left in between. The germline V gene has CDR1 MDHEN and CDR2 SYDVKM. The CDR3 spans 14 residues. Here the CDR3 reads CASSLGGRLSPLHF. For the CDR3, the DNA is TGTGCCAGCAGTTTAGGTGGCAGACTGTCACCCCTCCACTTT.

The chain carries TRBV9 and TRBJ2-7; maybe TRBD2 (6 bases). Trimming removed 0 bases at V and 1 base at J, with 8 bases between. The CDR3 sequence is 14 residues long. Germline-derived CDR1 and CDR2 are SGDLS and YYNGEE. The CDR3 spells CASSVGRGSYEQYF. Written as DNA, the CDR3 is TGTGCCAGCAGCGTAGGGCGGGGATCCTACGAGCAGTACTTC. Based on the CDR3 plus reference TRBV9 and TRBJ2-7, the full variable domain is DSGVTQTPKHLITATGQRVTLRCSPRSGDLSVYWYQQSLDQGLQFLIQYYNGEERAKGNILERFSAQQFPDLHSELNLSSLELGDSALYFCASSVGRGSYEQYFGPGTRLTVT.

This chain joins TRBV9 and TRBJ2-7; no definite D call. Germline lookup yields CDR1 SGDLS and CDR2 YYNGEE. Trimming took 0 bases from V and 2 from J, leaving 12 bases between them. This CDR3 region has 15 residues. The CDR3 loop is CASSVDGGTTYEQYF. The DNA for the CDR3 is TGTGCCAGCAGCGTAGATGGCGGAACGACCTACGAGCAGTACTTC. Filled out from reference TRBV9 and TRBJ2-7, the complete variable domain reads DSGVTQTPKHLITATGQRVTLRCSPRSGDLSVYWYQQSLDQGLQFLIQYYNGEERAKGNILERFSAQQFPDLHSELNLSSLELGDSALYFCASSVDGGTTYEQYFGPGTRLTVT.